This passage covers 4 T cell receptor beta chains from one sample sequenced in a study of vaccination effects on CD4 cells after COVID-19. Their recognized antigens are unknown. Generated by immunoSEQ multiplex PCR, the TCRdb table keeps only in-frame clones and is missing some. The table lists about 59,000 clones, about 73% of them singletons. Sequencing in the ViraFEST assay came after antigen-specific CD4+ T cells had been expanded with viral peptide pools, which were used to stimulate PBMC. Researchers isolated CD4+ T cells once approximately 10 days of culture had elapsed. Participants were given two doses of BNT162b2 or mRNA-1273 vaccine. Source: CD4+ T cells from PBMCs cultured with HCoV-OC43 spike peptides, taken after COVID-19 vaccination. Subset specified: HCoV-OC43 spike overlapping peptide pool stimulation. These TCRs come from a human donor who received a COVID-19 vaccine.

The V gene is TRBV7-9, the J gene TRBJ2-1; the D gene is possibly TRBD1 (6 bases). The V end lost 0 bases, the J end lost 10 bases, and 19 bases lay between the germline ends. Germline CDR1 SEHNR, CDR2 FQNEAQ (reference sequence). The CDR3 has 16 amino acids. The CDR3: CASSLATGQGIKEQFF. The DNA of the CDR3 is TGTGCCAGCAGCTTAGCGACTGGTCAGGGGATAAAGGAGCAGTTCTTC.

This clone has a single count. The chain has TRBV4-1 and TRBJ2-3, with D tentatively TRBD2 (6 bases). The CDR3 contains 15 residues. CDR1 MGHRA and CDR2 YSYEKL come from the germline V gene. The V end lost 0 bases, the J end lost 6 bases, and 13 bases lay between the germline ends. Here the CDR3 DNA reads TGCGCCAGCAGCCAAGAAGGTAAAGGGAGGGATACGCAGTATTTT. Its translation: CASSQEGKGRDTQYF.

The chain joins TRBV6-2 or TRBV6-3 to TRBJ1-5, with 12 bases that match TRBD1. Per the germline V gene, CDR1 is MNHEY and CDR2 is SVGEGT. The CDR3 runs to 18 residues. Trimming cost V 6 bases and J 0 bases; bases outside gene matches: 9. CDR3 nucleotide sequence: TGTGCCAGCAGCGGCGGGGACAGGGGGCGACGTAGCAATCAGCCCCAGCATTTT. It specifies CASSGGDRGRRSNQPQHF.

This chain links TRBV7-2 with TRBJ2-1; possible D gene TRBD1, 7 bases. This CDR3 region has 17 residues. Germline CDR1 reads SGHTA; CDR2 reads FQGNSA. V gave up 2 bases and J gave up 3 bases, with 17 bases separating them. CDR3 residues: CASSLRGGGTVYNEQFF. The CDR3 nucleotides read TGTGCCAGCAGCTTAAGGGGTGGGGGGACAGTCTACAATGAGCAGTTCTTC.